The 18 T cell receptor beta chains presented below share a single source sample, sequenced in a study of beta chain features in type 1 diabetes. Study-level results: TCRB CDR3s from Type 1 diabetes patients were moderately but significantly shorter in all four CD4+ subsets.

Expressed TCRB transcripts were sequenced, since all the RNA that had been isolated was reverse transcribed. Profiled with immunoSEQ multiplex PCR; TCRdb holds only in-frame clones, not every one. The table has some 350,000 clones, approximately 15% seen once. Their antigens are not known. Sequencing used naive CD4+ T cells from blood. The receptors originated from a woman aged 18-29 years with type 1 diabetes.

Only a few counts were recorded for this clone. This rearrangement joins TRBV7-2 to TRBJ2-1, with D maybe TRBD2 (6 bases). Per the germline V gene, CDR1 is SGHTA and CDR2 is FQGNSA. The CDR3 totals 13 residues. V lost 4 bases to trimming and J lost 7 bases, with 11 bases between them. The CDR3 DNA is TGTGCCAGCAGCTCCGGGACTGTTAATGAGCAGTTCTTC. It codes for CASSSGTVNEQFF.

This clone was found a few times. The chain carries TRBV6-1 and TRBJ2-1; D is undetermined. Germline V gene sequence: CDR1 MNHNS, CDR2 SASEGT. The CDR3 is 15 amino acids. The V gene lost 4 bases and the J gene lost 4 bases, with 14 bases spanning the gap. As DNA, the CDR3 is TGTGCCAGCAGTGGGCGGTTTTCCCCTTACAATGAGCAGTTCTTC. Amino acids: CASSGRFSPYNEQFF.

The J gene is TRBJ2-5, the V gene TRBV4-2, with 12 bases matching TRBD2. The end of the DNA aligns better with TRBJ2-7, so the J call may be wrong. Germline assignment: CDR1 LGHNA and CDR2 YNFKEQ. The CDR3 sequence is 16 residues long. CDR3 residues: CASSQVQTSGSYEQYF. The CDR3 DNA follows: TGTGCCAGCAGCCAAGTCCAGACTAGCGGGAGTTACGAGCAGTACTTC.

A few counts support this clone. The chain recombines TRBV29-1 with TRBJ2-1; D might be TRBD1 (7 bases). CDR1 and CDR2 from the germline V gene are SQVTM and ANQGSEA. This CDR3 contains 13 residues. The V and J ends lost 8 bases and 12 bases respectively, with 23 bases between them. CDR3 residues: CSTEGSEGARQFF. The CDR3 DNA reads TGCAGCACGGAGGGCTCGGAGGGGGCGAGGCAGTTCTTC.

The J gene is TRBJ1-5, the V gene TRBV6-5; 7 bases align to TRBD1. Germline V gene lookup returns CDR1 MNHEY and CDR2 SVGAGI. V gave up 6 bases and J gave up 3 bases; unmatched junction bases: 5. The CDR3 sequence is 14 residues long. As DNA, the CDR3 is TGTGCCAGCAGCCCGGGACAGCTCAATCAGCCCCAGCATTTT. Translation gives CASSPGQLNQPQHF.

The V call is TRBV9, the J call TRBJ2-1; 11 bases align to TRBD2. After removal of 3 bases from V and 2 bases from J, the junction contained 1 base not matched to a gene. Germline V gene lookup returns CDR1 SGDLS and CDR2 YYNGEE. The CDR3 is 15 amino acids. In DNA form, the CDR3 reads TGTGCCAGCAGCGAGGGACTAGCGGCCTACAATGAGCAGTTCTTC. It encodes CASSEGLAAYNEQFF.

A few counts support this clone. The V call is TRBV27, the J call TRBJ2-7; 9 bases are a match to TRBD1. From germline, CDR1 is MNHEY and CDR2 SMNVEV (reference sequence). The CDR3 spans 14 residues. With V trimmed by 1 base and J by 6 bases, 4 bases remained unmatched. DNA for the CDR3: TGTGCCAGCAGTTTATGGGGACAGGGCCCCGAGCAGTACTTC. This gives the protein CASSLWGQGPEQYF.

Here the CDR3 reads CASSFGTSGFYNEQFF. In DNA form, the CDR3 reads TGTGCCAGCAGCTTCGGGACTAGCGGCTTCTACAATGAGCAGTTCTTC. This rearrangement joins TRBV7-9 to TRBJ2-1, with 11 bases that match TRBD2. V lost 3 bases and J lost 3; bases outside the gene matches: 4. Germline V gene data show CDR1 as SEHNR and CDR2 as FQNEAQ (reference sequence). The CDR3 totals 16 residues. The variable domain in full, with the rest retrieved from reference TRBV7-9 and TRBJ2-1, is DTGVSQNPRHKITKRGQNVTFRCDPISEHNRLYWYRQTLGQGPEFLTYFQNEAQLEKSRLLSDRFSAERPKGSFSTLEIQRTEQGDSAMYLCASSFGTSGFYNEQFFGPGTRLTVL.

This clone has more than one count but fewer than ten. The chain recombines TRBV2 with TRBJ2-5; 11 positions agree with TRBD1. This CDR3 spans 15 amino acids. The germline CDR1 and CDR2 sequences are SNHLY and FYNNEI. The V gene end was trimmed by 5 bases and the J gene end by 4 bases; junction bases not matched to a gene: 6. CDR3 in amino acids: CASSRDRGTAETQYF. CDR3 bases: TGTGCCAGCAGTCGGGACAGGGGGACGGCAGAGACCCAGTACTTC.

This chain's CDR3 is CASSLRGDRGHEQYF. As DNA, the CDR3 is TGTGCCAGCAGCTTGCGAGGGGACAGAGGCCACGAGCAGTACTTC. The chain has TRBV7-9 and TRBJ2-7, with TRBD1 identical over 7 bases. Losses at the gene ends were 3 bases for V and 5 bases for J; bases not matched to a gene: 10. Germline V gene lookup returns CDR1 SEHNR and CDR2 FQNEAQ (reference sequence). The CDR3 spans 15 residues.

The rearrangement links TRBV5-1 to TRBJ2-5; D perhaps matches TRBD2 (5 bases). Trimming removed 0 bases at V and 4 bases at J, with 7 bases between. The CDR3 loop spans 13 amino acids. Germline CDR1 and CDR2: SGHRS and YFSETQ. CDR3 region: CASSLGGLETQYF. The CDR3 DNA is TGCGCCAGCAGCTTGGGAGGGCTAGAGACCCAGTACTTC.

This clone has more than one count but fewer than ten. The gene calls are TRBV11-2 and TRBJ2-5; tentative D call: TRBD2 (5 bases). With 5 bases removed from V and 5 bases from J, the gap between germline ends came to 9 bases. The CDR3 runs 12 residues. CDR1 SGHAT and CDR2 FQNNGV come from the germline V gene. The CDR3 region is CASSGSGETQYF. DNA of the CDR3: TGTGCCAGCAGCGGGAGTGGCGAGACCCAGTACTTC.

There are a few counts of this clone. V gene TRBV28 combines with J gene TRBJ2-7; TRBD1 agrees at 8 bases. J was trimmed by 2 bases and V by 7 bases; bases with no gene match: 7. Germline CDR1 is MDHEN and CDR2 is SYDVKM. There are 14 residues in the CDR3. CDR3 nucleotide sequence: TGTGCCAGCACCCCGACAGGGGCGCCCTACGAGCAGTACTTC. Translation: CASTPTGAPYEQYF.

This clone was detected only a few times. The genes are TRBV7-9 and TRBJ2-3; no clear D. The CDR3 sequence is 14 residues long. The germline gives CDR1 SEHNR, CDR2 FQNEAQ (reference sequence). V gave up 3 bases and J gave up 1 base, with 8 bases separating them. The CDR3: CASSLSYGTDTQYF. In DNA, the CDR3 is TGTGCCAGCAGCTTGAGCTACGGCACAGATACGCAGTATTTT.

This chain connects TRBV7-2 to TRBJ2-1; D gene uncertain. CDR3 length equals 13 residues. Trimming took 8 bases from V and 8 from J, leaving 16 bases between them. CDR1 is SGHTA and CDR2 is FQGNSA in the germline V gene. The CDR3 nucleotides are TGTGCCAGCCTAAGGCACCCACGGGATGAGCAGTTCTTC. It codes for CASLRHPRDEQFF.

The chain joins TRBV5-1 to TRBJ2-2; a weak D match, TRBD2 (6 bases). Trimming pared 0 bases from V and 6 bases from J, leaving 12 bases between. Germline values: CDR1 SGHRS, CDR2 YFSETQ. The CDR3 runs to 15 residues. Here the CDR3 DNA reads TGCGCCAGCAGCTTGGGAGCTCGGGGGTCCGGGGAGCTGTTTTTT. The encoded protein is CASSLGARGSGELFF.

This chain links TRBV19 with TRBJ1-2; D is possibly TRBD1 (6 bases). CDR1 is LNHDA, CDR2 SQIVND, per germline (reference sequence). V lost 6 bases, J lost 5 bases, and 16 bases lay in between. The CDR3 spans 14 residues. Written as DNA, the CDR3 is TGTGCCAGTAGACCCCAAGGGGGTCCTTATGGCTACACCTTC. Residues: CASRPQGGPYGYTF.

The CDR3 nucleotides are TGTGCCAGCAGTTACTCGGGACTAGATTTTCAGGAGACCCAGTACTTC. Protein: CASSYSGLDFQETQYF. This sequence joins TRBV6-5 and TRBJ2-5; 8 positions match TRBD2. The CDR3 sequence is 16 residues long. Germline lookup yields CDR1 MNHEY and CDR2 SVGAGI. The junction had 8 bases not matched to a gene; V was cut back by 0 bases and J by 5 bases.